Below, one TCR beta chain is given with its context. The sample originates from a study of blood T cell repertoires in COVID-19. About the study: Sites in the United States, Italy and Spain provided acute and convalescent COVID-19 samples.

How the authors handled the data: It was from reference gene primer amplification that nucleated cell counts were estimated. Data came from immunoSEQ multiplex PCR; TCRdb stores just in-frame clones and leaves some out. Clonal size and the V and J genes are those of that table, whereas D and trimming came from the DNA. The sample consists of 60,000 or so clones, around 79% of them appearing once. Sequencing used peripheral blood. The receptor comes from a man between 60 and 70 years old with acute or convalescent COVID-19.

CDR3 DNA sequence: TGTGCCAGCGGCACAGAGTCCTTTAACTATGGCTACACCTTC. This encodes CASGTESFNYGYTF. The rearrangement joins TRBV28 to TRBJ1-2, with unresolved D. CDR1 and CDR2 from the germline V gene are MDHEN and SYDVKM. The CDR3 has 14 amino acids. Trimming removed 8 bases at V and 1 base at J, with 14 bases between.